A selection of T cell receptor beta chains follows, all from one sample in a study of shared clonotypes between healthy human individuals. The method was immunoSEQ multiplex PCR; TCRdb's version includes in-frame clones alone and lacks a portion of them. The sample holds around 940,000 clones, over 75% seen once. The specimen was memory CD4+ T cells sorted from blood. The receptors come from a man between 18 and 29 years old in good health. Each CDR3 is given with its conserved first and last residue. D genes are given only for firm matches. Clone sizes are given selectively: once, few, many, or a class where the clone is expanded.

d_gene: .; abundance: .; j_gene: TRBJ1-4; len: 13; v_gene: TRBV5-1; CDR3nt: TGCGCCAGCAGACAACGGGAAAATGAAAAACTGTTTTTT; CDR3aa: CASRQRENEKLFF
d_gene: .; abundance: .; j_gene: TRBJ2-7; len: 13; v_gene: TRBV7-2; CDR3nt: TGTGCCAGCAGCTTGACAGCAGCCCACGAGCAGTACTTC; CDR3aa: CASSLTAAHEQYF
d_gene: .; abundance: few; j_gene: TRBJ1-4; len: 15; v_gene: TRBV9; CDR3nt: TGTGCCAGCAGCGTAGCTACAGGGACGAGTGAAAAACTGTTTTTT; CDR3aa: CASSVATGTSEKLFF
d_gene: .; abundance: once; j_gene: TRBJ2-7; len: 14; v_gene: TRBV19; CDR3nt: TGTGCCAGTAGTATAAAATGGCAGCCCTACGAGCAGTACTTC; CDR3aa: CASSIKWQPYEQYF
d_gene: TRBD1; abundance: .; j_gene: TRBJ2-7; len: 14; v_gene: TRBV10-3; CDR3nt: TGTGCCATCAGGGGGACAGGCCGCTCCTACGAGCAGTACTTC; CDR3aa: CAIRGTGRSYEQYF
d_gene: .; abundance: .; j_gene: TRBJ2-2; len: 14; v_gene: TRBV30; CDR3nt: TGTGCCTGGAGCAAGGGACGAGTCGCCGGGGAGCTGTTTTTT; CDR3aa: CAWSKGRVAGELFF
d_gene: .; abundance: .; j_gene: TRBJ1-5; len: 13; v_gene: TRBV7-2; CDR3nt: TGTGCCAGCAGTCTCGACGGCAATCAGCCCCAGCATTTT; CDR3aa: CASSLDGNQPQHF
d_gene: .; abundance: .; j_gene: TRBJ2-2; len: 16; v_gene: TRBV7-2; CDR3nt: TGTGCCAGCAGCTTAGTGATTGGAGTGAACACCGGGGAGCTGTTTTTT; CDR3aa: CASSLVIGVNTGELFF
d_gene: .; abundance: .; j_gene: TRBJ1-6; len: 15; v_gene: TRBV23-1; CDR3nt: TGCGCCAGCAGTCAATCGCCCGGCGATAATTCACCCCTCCACTTT; CDR3aa: CASSQSPGDNSPLHF
d_gene: .; abundance: once; j_gene: TRBJ2-7; len: 13; v_gene: TRBV5-1; CDR3nt: TGCGCCAGCAGCTTAGGCGACGCATACGAGCAGTACTTC; CDR3aa: CASSLGDAYEQYF
d_gene: .; abundance: .; j_gene: TRBJ1-1; len: 13; v_gene: TRBV9; CDR3nt: TGTGCCAGCAGCGTAGGCCAAGGCGGGAGGGCTTTCTTT; CDR3aa: CASSVGQGGRAFF
d_gene: .; abundance: .; j_gene: TRBJ2-4; len: 15; v_gene: TRBV18; CDR3nt: TGTGCCAGCTCACCCTTAAAAGAGGGCAAAAACATTCAGTACTTC; CDR3aa: CASSPLKEGKNIQYF
d_gene: .; abundance: .; j_gene: TRBJ2-7; len: 13; v_gene: TRBV23-1; CDR3nt: TGCGCCAGCCTTCTACAGGGAGCCTACGAGCAGTACTTC; CDR3aa: CASLLQGAYEQYF
d_gene: .; abundance: .; j_gene: TRBJ1-5; len: 13; v_gene: TRBV6-5; CDR3nt: TGTGCCGGTTCGGGGGGGCGCGTCCAGCCCCAGCATTTT; CDR3aa: CAGSGGRVQPQHF
d_gene: .; abundance: .; j_gene: TRBJ2-1; len: 13; v_gene: TRBV6-1; CDR3nt: TGTGCCAGCAGCACCTGGGGGATCGGGGAGCAGTTCTTC; CDR3aa: CASSTWGIGEQFF
d_gene: .; abundance: .; j_gene: TRBJ2-7; len: 14; v_gene: TRBV6-1; CDR3nt: TGTGCCAGCAGTGAATTTGGGGGATTTTACGAGCAGTACTTC; CDR3aa: CASSEFGGFYEQYF
d_gene: .; abundance: once; j_gene: TRBJ2-3; len: 15; v_gene: TRBV30; CDR3nt: TGTGCCTGGACGCCCGACGGGGTTAGCACAGATACGCAGTATTTT; CDR3aa: CAWTPDGVSTDTQYF
d_gene: TRBD1; abundance: .; j_gene: TRBJ1-1; len: 11; v_gene: TRBV6-1; CDR3nt: TGTGCCAGCAGCGAGGACAGGGCGGCTTTCTTT; CDR3aa: CASSEDRAAFF
d_gene: .; abundance: .; j_gene: TRBJ2-2; len: 16; v_gene: TRBV19; CDR3nt: TGTGCCAGTAGTATAGGCGAGGCTTTGAACACCGGGGAGCTGTTTTTT; CDR3aa: CASSIGEALNTGELFF
d_gene: TRBD2; abundance: .; j_gene: TRBJ2-1; len: 15; v_gene: TRBV6-1; CDR3nt: TGTGCCAGCAAGCTCGGACTAGCGGACCCCAGGGAGCAGTTCTTC; CDR3aa: CASKLGLADPREQFF
d_gene: .; abundance: .; j_gene: TRBJ1-1; len: 13; v_gene: TRBV30; CDR3nt: TGTGCCTGGAGTGTAACACCCTACACTGAAGCTTTCTTT; CDR3aa: CAWSVTPYTEAFF
d_gene: TRBD1; abundance: .; j_gene: TRBJ2-4; len: 15; v_gene: TRBV28; CDR3nt: TGTGCCAGCGAGCCGGGACAGTTAGCCAAAAACATTCAGTACTTC; CDR3aa: CASEPGQLAKNIQYF
d_gene: TRBD2; abundance: .; j_gene: TRBJ2-7; len: 14; v_gene: TRBV7-2; CDR3nt: TGTGCCAGCAGATATATAGCGGGAGAGAACGAGCAGTACTTC; CDR3aa: CASRYIAGENEQYF
d_gene: .; abundance: few; j_gene: TRBJ2-4; len: 12; v_gene: TRBV4-1; CDR3nt: TGCGCCAGCAGCCAGGGCCAAAACATTCAGTACTTC; CDR3aa: CASSQGQNIQYF
d_gene: .; abundance: .; j_gene: TRBJ2-5; len: 14; v_gene: TRBV7-2; CDR3nt: TGTGCCAGCACTCCGGACCGGAGCGCCAAGACCCAGTACTTC; CDR3aa: CASTPDRSAKTQYF
d_gene: TRBD2; abundance: .; j_gene: TRBJ2-1; len: 16; v_gene: TRBV7-2; CDR3nt: TGTGCCAGCAGCTATTTGGGACTAGCGGGTTACAATGAGCAGTTCTTC; CDR3aa: CASSYLGLAGYNEQFF
d_gene: TRBD2; abundance: .; j_gene: TRBJ2-5; len: 13; v_gene: TRBV30; CDR3nt: TGTGCCTGGAACGGGGGGGCCCAAGAGACCCAGTACTTC; CDR3aa: CAWNGGAQETQYF
d_gene: .; abundance: few; j_gene: TRBJ1-5; len: 13; v_gene: TRBV7-9; CDR3nt: TGTGCCAGCAGCGGAGTTAGCAATCAGCCCCAGCATTTT; CDR3aa: CASSGVSNQPQHF
d_gene: TRBD2; abundance: few; j_gene: TRBJ2-7; len: 14; v_gene: TRBV10-2; CDR3nt: TGCGCCAGCAGTCCAACTAGCGGGAGACGAGAGCAGTACTTC; CDR3aa: CASSPTSGRREQYF
d_gene: .; abundance: .; j_gene: TRBJ2-2; len: 15; v_gene: TRBV5-1; CDR3nt: TGCGCCAGCAGCTTGGACAGGGTAGGCACCGGGGAGCTGTTTTTT; CDR3aa: CASSLDRVGTGELFF
d_gene: .; abundance: .; j_gene: TRBJ2-3; len: 11; v_gene: TRBV29-1; CDR3nt: TGCAGCGGCCGGCCCACAGATACGCAGTATTTT; CDR3aa: CSGRPTDTQYF
d_gene: .; abundance: .; j_gene: TRBJ2-2; len: 17; v_gene: TRBV7-3; CDR3nt: TGTGCCAGCAGCCTGTCTCGGGGGCAAGCGAACACCGGGGAGCTGTTTTTT; CDR3aa: CASSLSRGQANTGELFF
d_gene: TRBD1; abundance: .; j_gene: TRBJ1-4; len: 15; v_gene: TRBV5-1; CDR3nt: TGCGCCAGCAGCTTGGCCCTGGCAGGGGGTGAAAAACTGTTTTTT; CDR3aa: CASSLALAGGEKLFF
d_gene: .; abundance: .; j_gene: TRBJ2-2; len: 14; v_gene: TRBV29-1; CDR3nt: TGCAGCGTCAATGGCGGCAGGAACACCGGGGAGCTGTTTTTT; CDR3aa: CSVNGGRNTGELFF
d_gene: TRBD1; abundance: .; j_gene: TRBJ2-3; len: 15; v_gene: TRBV6-6; CDR3nt: TGTGCCAGCAGTCCCCGGGACAGGGGCACAGATACGCAGTATTTT; CDR3aa: CASSPRDRGTDTQYF
d_gene: TRBD2; abundance: .; j_gene: TRBJ2-7; len: 18; v_gene: TRBV2; CDR3nt: TGTGCCAGCAGTGAAGCAGCCCCCATAGTGGGAGGGCCGTACGAGCAGTACTTC; CDR3aa: CASSEAAPIVGGPYEQYF
d_gene: .; abundance: .; j_gene: TRBJ2-7; len: 15; v_gene: TRBV4-3; CDR3nt: TGCGCCAGCAGCCAAGATCGAGGAGGCTTCTACGAGCAGTACTTC; CDR3aa: CASSQDRGGFYEQYF
d_gene: .; abundance: few; j_gene: TRBJ1-5; len: 15; v_gene: TRBV6-1; CDR3nt: TGTGCCAGCAGGGACAGCGTTCATAGCAATCAGCCCCAGCATTTT; CDR3aa: CASRDSVHSNQPQHF
d_gene: .; abundance: once; j_gene: TRBJ2-1; len: 13; v_gene: TRBV2; CDR3nt: TGTGCCAGCATGCGGGGATCCTACAATGAGCAGTTCTTC; CDR3aa: CASMRGSYNEQFF
d_gene: .; abundance: once; j_gene: TRBJ2-6; len: 13; v_gene: TRBV19; CDR3nt: TGTGCCAGTAGTCCAACTGGTGCCAACGTCCTGACTTTC; CDR3aa: CASSPTGANVLTF
d_gene: .; abundance: .; j_gene: TRBJ1-2; len: 19; v_gene: TRBV4-3; CDR3nt: TGCGCCAGCAGCCAAGATCGGCCGGCAGGGACCCTACTAGGCTATGGCTACACCTTC; CDR3aa: CASSQDRPAGTLLGYGYTF
d_gene: .; abundance: .; j_gene: TRBJ2-2; len: 15; v_gene: TRBV18; CDR3nt: TGTGCCAGCTCACCATCAACAGGGAACACCGGGGAGCTGTTTTTT; CDR3aa: CASSPSTGNTGELFF
d_gene: .; abundance: .; j_gene: TRBJ2-3; len: 15; v_gene: TRBV28; CDR3nt: TGTGCCAGCAGTTCAAGGGTCGGATCCACAGATACGCAGTATTTT; CDR3aa: CASSSRVGSTDTQYF
d_gene: .; abundance: .; j_gene: TRBJ1-6; len: 18; v_gene: TRBV5-1; CDR3nt: TGCGCCAGCAGCTTGTTTGGGGTACGGGTCTCCTATAATTCACCCCTCCACTTT; CDR3aa: CASSLFGVRVSYNSPLHF
d_gene: TRBD1; abundance: .; j_gene: TRBJ2-7; len: 15; v_gene: TRBV18; CDR3nt: TGTGCCAGCTCATTCACGACAGGGACATCCTACGAGCAGTACTTC; CDR3aa: CASSFTTGTSYEQYF
d_gene: .; abundance: once; j_gene: TRBJ2-7; len: 14; v_gene: TRBV30; CDR3nt: TGTGCCTGGAGTGTTTCGCCGGGTTCCCACGAGCAGTACTTC; CDR3aa: CAWSVSPGSHEQYF
d_gene: TRBD2; abundance: once; j_gene: TRBJ2-7; len: 14; v_gene: TRBV7-8; CDR3nt: TGTGCCAGCAGCCTTCGGGAGGGGCTCTACGAGCAGTACTTC; CDR3aa: CASSLREGLYEQYF
d_gene: .; abundance: few; j_gene: TRBJ1-2; len: 15; v_gene: TRBV18; CDR3nt: TGTGCCAGCTCACCAAGTACACCGGCCCACTATGGCTACACCTTC; CDR3aa: CASSPSTPAHYGYTF
d_gene: .; abundance: .; j_gene: TRBJ2-1; len: 11; v_gene: TRBV5-1; CDR3nt: TGCGCCAGCAGCTTGGGTGCCGAGCAGTTCTTC; CDR3aa: CASSLGAEQFF
d_gene: .; abundance: .; j_gene: TRBJ1-2; len: 15; v_gene: TRBV10-1; CDR3nt: TGCGCCAGCAGCCTGAAAGCCGGGGGGCCCTATGGCTACACCTTC; CDR3aa: CASSLKAGGPYGYTF
d_gene: .; abundance: few; j_gene: TRBJ2-7; len: 15; v_gene: TRBV2; CDR3nt: TGTGCCAGCAGTGATGATTTCGCGACGTACTACGAGCAGTACTTC; CDR3aa: CASSDDFATYYEQYF
d_gene: TRBD2; abundance: .; j_gene: TRBJ2-7; len: 19; v_gene: TRBV5-1; CDR3nt: TGCGCCAGCAGCCCCGGACTAGCGGGAGGGCGGGGTTCCCCATACGAGCAGTACTTC; CDR3aa: CASSPGLAGGRGSPYEQYF
d_gene: .; abundance: once; j_gene: TRBJ2-7; len: 12; v_gene: TRBV7-9; CDR3nt: TGTGCCAGCAGCCTAACCTCCTACGAGCAGTACTTC; CDR3aa: CASSLTSYEQYF
d_gene: .; abundance: .; j_gene: TRBJ2-7; len: 11; v_gene: TRBV6-5; CDR3nt: TGTGCCAGCAGCCTGGGGTACGAGCAGTACTTC; CDR3aa: CASSLGYEQYF